This TCR beta chain was documented in a study of blood T cell repertoires in COVID-19. The method was immunoSEQ multiplex PCR; TCRdb's version includes in-frame clones alone and lacks a portion of them. The sample shows some 250,000 clones, approximately 86% of them seen only once. This clone appeared once. V was pared by 4 bases and J by 5 bases, with 13 bases of the junction left unmatched. The CDR3 has 16 residues. Germline V gene sequence: CDR1 MGHDK, CDR2 SYGVNS. J is TRBJ1-2 and V is TRBV25-1; 7 bases map to TRBD1. The sequence came from a human donor in a cohort sampled during active COVID-19. The sequenced sample consisted of peripheral blood. The CDR3 nucleotides read TGTGCCAGCAGTGCCCCCGAGGGGGCGCGTTGGTATGGCTACACCTTC. Its protein is CASSAPEGARWYGYTF.